This passage covers 10 T cell receptor beta chains from one sample sequenced in a study of T cells in Graves' hyperthyroidism and ophthalmopathy. RNA transcripts served as the template for amplifying TCR beta CDR3 regions. A set of HTBI primers served as the primers for a first-round RT-PCR of the TCR CDR3. One entry per CDR3 protein results from TCRdb running MiXCR on the multiplex PCR reads. Of fewer than 650,000 distinct CDR3 sequences listed, over 35% are singletons. Sequenced material: peripheral blood or thyroid tissue (not recorded which). The receptors derive from an adult woman with Graves' disease, either hyperthyroidism or ophthalmopathy (not recorded which).

In this sample, this clonotype turned up a few times. The chain recombines TRBV28 with TRBJ2-5, with D uncertain. CDR3 size: 12 residues. In germline, CDR1 is MDHEN, CDR2 SYDVKM. V was pared by 3 bases and J by 7 bases, with 9 bases between. The CDR3 nucleotides are TGTGCCAGCAGTTTCGGTCGGCGGACCCAGTACTTC. It translates to CASSFGRRTQYF.

This clonotype has a count of ten or more. V is TRBV10-2 and J is TRBJ2-3; D is unresolved. The CDR3 is made up of 14 amino acids. Germline CDR1 is WSHSY and CDR2 is SAAADI. Trimming stripped 4 bases from V and 0 bases from J, with 8 bases between. The CDR3 protein is CASSVLASTDTQYF. CDR3 nucleotides: TGCGCCAGCAGTGTTCTGGCAAGCACAGATACGCAGTATTTT.

Details on this clonotype: A much larger clone lies one base from this, so it may be a read error. V and J are TRBV6-1 and TRBJ1-5; TRBD1 matches 8 bases. Germline V gene data show CDR1 as MNHNS and CDR2 as SASEGT. The CDR3 consists of 14 residues. J lost 7 bases, V lost 5 bases, and 7 bases had no gene match. The CDR3 region has the DNA TGTGCCAGCAGTTACTCAGGGGGCGGCCAGCCCCAGCATTTT. It translates to CASSYSGGGQPQHF.

The chain has TRBV6-5 and TRBJ1-1; weak D call: TRBD1 (6 bases). The V end was cut by 7 bases, the J end by 5 bases, with 17 bases between. Germline V lookup: CDR1 MNHEY, CDR2 SVGAGI. The CDR3 length is 14 residues. The CDR3 reads CASTYTGGYTEAFF. Written as DNA, the CDR3 is TGTGCCAGCACTTATACCGGGGGCTATACTGAAGCTTTCTTT.

This clonotype was counted many times. The CDR3 sequence is CASSIDRTVTTEAFF. The CDR3, as DNA: TGTGCCAGTAGTATAGATCGTACGGTTACCACTGAAGCTTTCTTT. The chain combines TRBV19 with TRBJ1-1; D is uncertain. V was shortened by 0 bases and J by 4 bases, with 12 bases between the two germline ends. CDR3 length: 15 amino acids. Germline CDR1 LNHDA, CDR2 SQIVND (reference sequence).

This clonotype was seen ten or more times. The chain combines TRBV7-9 with TRBJ1-4, with 9 bases fitting TRBD1. V gave up 1 base and J gave up 3 bases; unmatched junction bases: 6. Per the germline V gene, CDR1 is SEHNR and CDR2 is FQNEAQ (reference sequence). This CDR3 comprises 17 residues. In DNA form, the CDR3 reads TGTGCCAGCAGCTTAGGAACAGGGGGCGAGGCTAATGAAAAACTGTTTTTT. Protein product: CASSLGTGGEANEKLFF.

This clonotype appeared many times. The chain is built from TRBV7-9 and TRBJ2-5, with D hard to call. The CDR3 totals 13 residues. V was pared by 4 bases and J by 1 base, with 7 bases between. CDR1 and CDR2 (germline): SEHNR, FQNEAQ (reference sequence). The CDR3 DNA sequence: TGTGCCAGCAGCTGGGGATCCCAAGAGACCCAGTACTTC. It encodes CASSWGSQETQYF.

In this sample, this clonotype turned up many times. This chain uses TRBV3-1 with TRBJ1-5; no clear D gene. V dropped 6 bases and J dropped 2 bases, with 5 bases sitting between them. The V gene's germline CDR1 is LGHDT and CDR2 YNNKEL (reference sequence). The CDR3 has 12 residues. The CDR3 DNA follows: TGTGCCAGCAGTCGTGGCAATCAGCCCCAGCATTTT. Its protein product is CASSRGNQPQHF.

A note on this clonotype: A read error may produce the germline difference seen at one junction end. The V call is TRBV4-2, the J call TRBJ1-4, with D tentatively TRBD1 (6 bases). The CDR3 consists of 14 residues. Per germline, CDR1 LGHNA and CDR2 YNFKEQ. As DNA, the CDR3 is TGTGCCGGCAGCCAAGGGGGGGGACGGGAAAAACTGTTTTTT. As protein: CAGSQGGGREKLFF.

The chain links TRBV12-3 or TRBV12-4 to TRBJ2-7; D unclear. V lost 3 bases and J lost 3, with 9 bases in between. This CDR3 is built from 13 residues. This CDR3 reads CASSLVSSYEQYF. In DNA form, the CDR3 reads TGTGCCAGCAGTTTGGTTTCCAGCTACGAGCAGTACTTC.